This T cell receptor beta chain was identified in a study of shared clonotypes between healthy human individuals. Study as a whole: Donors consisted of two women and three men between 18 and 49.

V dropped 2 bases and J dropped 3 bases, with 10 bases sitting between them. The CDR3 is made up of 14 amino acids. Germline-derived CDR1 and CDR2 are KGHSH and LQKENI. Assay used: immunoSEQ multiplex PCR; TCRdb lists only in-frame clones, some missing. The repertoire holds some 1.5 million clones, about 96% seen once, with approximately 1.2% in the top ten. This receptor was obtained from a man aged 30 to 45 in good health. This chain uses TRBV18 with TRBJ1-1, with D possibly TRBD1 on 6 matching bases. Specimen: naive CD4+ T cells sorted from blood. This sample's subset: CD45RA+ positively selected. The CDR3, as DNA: TGTGCCAGCTCACCAACAGGGCGGGACACTGAAGCTTTCTTT. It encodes CASSPTGRDTEAFF.